One sample yielded the 10 T cell receptor beta chains listed below, sequenced in a study of T cells after yellow fever vaccination. MiXCR, run by TCRdb on the 5' RACE reads, gives a single entry per CDR3 protein. The top ten hold approximately 2.5% of the sample, which has about 160,000 distinct CDR3 sequences, under 7.5% seen once. This specimen was CD4+ T cells sorted from PBMCs, taken about 5 days after the first yellow fever vaccination. These TCRs come from a man aged 18 to 30 who received the YFV17D yellow fever vaccine.

This clonotype has at least ten counts. This chain uses TRBV4-1 with TRBJ2-1, with D uncertain. The CDR3 consists of 17 residues. Germline-derived CDR1 and CDR2 are MGHRA and YSYEKL. Trimming removed 7 bases at V and 4 bases at J, with 23 bases between. CDR3 in DNA: TGCGCCAGCACTTTCCAGGTCGGTATGACGACGTACAATGAGCAGTTCTTC. This gives the protein CASTFQVGMTTYNEQFF.

The rearrangement joins TRBV6-2 or TRBV6-3 to TRBJ2-3, with TRBD1 matching over 7 bases. The ends lost 6 bases at V and 8 bases at J; junction bases unmatched: 5. This CDR3 contains 12 residues. In germline, CDR1 is MNHEY, CDR2 SVGEGT. The CDR3 coding sequence is TGTGCCAGCAGCCGGACAGGCGCTACGCAGTATTTT. Translation: CASSRTGATQYF.

The chain has TRBV6-5 and TRBJ1-2; 10 bases line up with TRBD1. Looked up from germline, CDR1 is MNHEY and CDR2 is SVGAGI. With V trimmed by 5 bases and J by 3 bases, 6 bases remained unmatched. The CDR3 is 15 residues long. The CDR3 loop is CASSQTGGAYYGYTF. CDR3 bases: TGTGCCAGCAGTCAGACAGGGGGCGCTTACTATGGCTACACCTTC.

This clonotype appeared many times. The rearrangement uses TRBV5-1 and TRBJ1-6; D is perhaps TRBD1 (6 bases). V lost 4 bases to trimming and J lost 6 bases, with 14 bases between them. Looked up from germline, CDR1 is SGHRS and CDR2 is YFSETQ. This CDR3 comprises 15 residues. Written as DNA, the CDR3 is TGCGCCAGCAGCCTGAGGACAGATACTAATTCACCCCTCCACTTT. Amino acids: CASSLRTDTNSPLHF. Drawing the rest from reference TRBV5-1 and TRBJ1-6, the complete variable domain is KAGVTQTPRYLIKTRGQQVTLSCSPISGHRSVSWYQQTPGQGLQFLFEYFSETQRNKGNFPGRFSGRQFSNSRSEMNVSTLELGDSALYLCASSLRTDTNSPLHFGNGTRLTVT.

This clonotype was counted ten times or more. This chain connects TRBV7-9 to TRBJ1-6; D is possibly TRBD1 (5 bases). This CDR3 spans 16 amino acids. Germline CDR1 is SEHNR and CDR2 is FQNEAQ (reference sequence). V was pared by 5 bases and J by 3 bases, with 14 bases between. The CDR3 reads CASSPGGGVYNSPLHF. The CDR3 DNA sequence: TGTGCCAGCAGCCCTGGGGGTGGAGTCTATAATTCACCCCTCCACTTT. The full variable domain, its missing parts supplied by reference TRBV7-9 and TRBJ1-6, is DTGVSQNPRHKITKRGQNVTFRCDPISEHNRLYWYRQTLGQGPEFLTYFQNEAQLEKSRLLSDRFSAERPKGSFSTLEIQRTEQGDSAMYLCASSPGGGVYNSPLHFGNGTRLTVT.

On this clonotype itself: A read error may explain this, as a much larger clone is one base away. V gene TRBV5-6 combines with J gene TRBJ2-3; D possibly corresponds to TRBD2 (5 bases). The CDR3 spans 14 residues. Germline V gives CDR1 SGHDT, CDR2 YYEEEE. Trimming shortened V by 4 bases and J by 8 bases, and 17 bases separated the two germline ends. The CDR3 DNA reads as TGTGCCAGCAGCGTACGGCGGTTGAGCGGTACGCAGTATTTT. Residues: CASSVRRLSGTQYF.

This clonotype was recorded at least ten times. V is TRBV6-5 and J is TRBJ2-5; 8 bases fit TRBD2. V lost 1 base, J lost 5 bases, and 6 bases stayed unmatched. Germline assignment: CDR1 MNHEY and CDR2 SVGAGI. The CDR3 totals 15 residues. CDR3 DNA sequence: TGTGCCAGCAGTTACTGGGCGGGGGGCTGGGAGACCCAGTACTTC. Translated, it gives CASSYWAGGWETQYF.

There are a few counts of this clonotype. The rearrangement links TRBV20-1 to TRBJ2-1; 9 bases are a match to TRBD2. Per the germline V gene, CDR1 is DFQATT and CDR2 is SNEGSKA (reference sequence). The V gene end was trimmed by 7 bases and the J gene end by 2 bases; junction bases not matched to a gene: 6. The CDR3 contains 14 residues. This CDR3 reads CSGRGGGAYNEQFF. The CDR3 DNA follows: TGCAGTGGTAGGGGCGGGGGGGCCTACAATGAGCAGTTCTTC.

This rearrangement joins TRBV5-1 to TRBJ1-1, with D hard to call. The CDR3 runs to 17 residues. The V gene lost 1 base and the J gene lost 4 bases, with 20 bases spanning the gap. The V gene's germline CDR1 is SGHRS and CDR2 YFSETQ. The CDR3 region has the DNA TGCGCCAGCAGCTTGATCGCTGGTACGGGGTACGTCACTGAAGCTTTCTTT. This translates into CASSLIAGTGYVTEAFF.

Of note for this clonotype: A much larger clone differs from this one at a single base, so this may be a read error. The chain recombines TRBV7-3 with TRBJ2-3, with TRBD2 identical over 12 bases. The trim removed 7 bases at V and 1 base at J, leaving 6 bases unmatched. The CDR3 has 16 amino acids. The germline CDR1 and CDR2 sequences are SGHTA and FQGTGA. CDR3 sequence (DNA): TGTGCCAGCATCCCACGACTAGCGGGGGGCACAGATACGCAGTATTTT. This translates into CASIPRLAGGTDTQYF.